Included here is one T cell receptor beta chain sequence, with context. What it recognizes is unknown. This CDR3 has 19 residues. V lost 6 bases, J lost 3 bases, and 30 bases lay in between. CDR1 and CDR2 (germline): MDHEN, SYDVKM. The source of the sample is a study of cytotoxic CD8 clonotypes in ibrutinib-treated CLL. Study-wide results and limits: Clonality correlated strongly with circulating CD8+ T cells and exceeded age-matched healthy donors at baseline.

Some clones are missing from TCRdb's copy, which holds only in-frame ones; the method was immunoSEQ multiplex PCR. The sample contains about 130,000 clones, 70% to 90% of which appear only once. Here the sequenced sample was PBMCs, taken after 24 months of ibrutinib treatment. The J gene is TRBJ2-7, the V gene TRBV28; tentative D call: TRBD2 (5 bases). The sequence derives from a human donor with chronic lymphocytic leukemia. The CDR3 here is CASSPSRTSTSWVGYEQYF. The CDR3 coding sequence is TGTGCCAGCAGCCCAAGTAGGACTTCTACTTCATGGGTCGGCTACGAGCAGTACTTC.